What follows are 23 T cell receptor beta chains derived from one specimen sequenced in a study of blood T cells in healthy people across ages. The second PCR ran 7 to 11 cycles with a sample-barcoded 5' primer and J-beta primers. TCRdb used MiXCR to reprocess the 5' RACE reads, holding one entry per CDR3 protein. This table has 450,000 to 650,000 distinct CDR3 sequences, less than 25% appearing once. These data also featured in a second study, about T cells of mothers and their children.

The specimen sequenced was blood. These receptors were taken from a boy aged 10-17 years in good health.

V and J are TRBV4-3 and TRBJ2-2; no definite D call. The V end lost 1 base, the J end lost 3 bases, and 12 bases lay between the germline ends. The length of the CDR3 is 16 residues. Germline V gives CDR1 LGHNA, CDR2 YSLEER. CDR3 nucleotide sequence: TGCGCCAGCAGCCAAGGGACGCGAAGGGACACCGGGGAGCTGTTTTTT. Its translation is CASSQGTRRDTGELFF.

The gene calls are TRBV5-5 and TRBJ1-6; 8 positions match TRBD1. The CDR3 consists of 16 residues. J gave up 9 bases and V 2 bases, and 10 bases lay outside the gene matches. The germline gives CDR1 SGHKS, CDR2 YYEKEE (reference sequence). The CDR3 DNA follows: TGTGCCAGCAGCTTTGCCGAGACAGGGGTTCGTTCACCCCTCCACTTT. Its translation: CASSFAETGVRSPLHF.

This clonotype was counted a few times. The genes are TRBV6-6 and TRBJ1-4; D might be TRBD1 (6 bases). The V and J ends lost 7 bases and 4 bases respectively, with 13 bases between them. The CDR3 spans 14 residues. Germline assignment: CDR1 MNHNY and CDR2 SVGAGI (reference sequence). CDR3 sequence reads: CASTLGGFNEKLFF. The CDR3 nucleotides read TGTGCCAGCACCTTAGGGGGTTTTAATGAAAAACTGTTTTTT.

The sample holds a few counts of this clonotype. J is TRBJ1-1 and V is TRBV12-3 or TRBV12-4; 7 nucleotides align to TRBD1. This CDR3 spans 15 amino acids. V gave up 5 bases and J gave up 9 bases; unmatched junction bases: 15. The CDR3, as DNA: TGTGCCAGCAGTCCAACCGGGGGAAGGGGGCGTCAAGCTTTCTTT. It specifies CASSPTGGRGRQAFF.

This clonotype was observed a handful of times. V gene TRBV9 combines with J gene TRBJ2-5; D gene unclear. Deletions cut 4 bases from V and 5 bases from J, with 15 bases between. Germline-derived CDR1 and CDR2 are SGDLS and YYNGEE. The CDR3 sequence is 14 residues long. The CDR3 bases are TGTGCCAGCAGCCTGGACCCAGCGTGGGAGACCCAGTACTTC. This gives the protein CASSLDPAWETQYF.

This clonotype occurred once. With a much larger clone just one base away, this may be a read error. In DNA form, the CDR3 reads TGTGCCATCATGGAGGACTACGAGCAGCACTTC. Its translation: CAIMEDYEQHF. This chain connects TRBV10-3 to TRBJ2-5; D possibly corresponds to TRBD2 (6 bases). This CDR3 is built from 11 residues. Germline V gene data show CDR1 as ENHRY and CDR2 as SYGVKD.

Of note for this clonotype: No conserved phenylalanine or tryptophan is present at the end of the CDR3, so a read error is the likely explanation. The chain employs TRBV6-2 or TRBV6-3 and TRBJ2-7; D possibly uses TRBD1 or TRBD2 (5 bases each). Between the trimmed V and J ends, which lost 6 bases and 0 bases, there was a span of 15 bases. The germline CDR1 and CDR2 sequences are MNHEY and SVGEGT. This CDR3 has 15 amino acids. The CDR3 bases are TGTGCCAGCAGGCCCCACATCGGGGCCTCCTACGAGCAGTACCTC. It specifies CASRPHIGASYEQYL.

This clonotype turned up a few times. V usage is TRBV28 and J usage is TRBJ1-1, with 7 bases aligning to TRBD1. Per the germline V gene, CDR1 is MDHEN and CDR2 is SYDVKM. The J segment lost 3 bases and the V segment lost 0 bases, leaving 4 bases of the junction unmatched. The CDR3 runs to 15 residues. The CDR3 loop is CASSLWRGPDTEAFF. CDR3 DNA sequence: TGTGCCAGCAGTTTATGGAGGGGGCCGGACACTGAAGCTTTCTTT.

The V gene is TRBV20-1, the J gene TRBJ2-3; no reliable D call. The length of the CDR3 is 10 residues. Germline loops: CDR1 DFQATT, CDR2 SNEGSKA (reference sequence). V dropped 6 bases and J dropped 2 bases, with 3 bases sitting between them. DNA for the CDR3: TGCAGTGCCATCACAGATACGCAGTATTTT. Translating it yields CSAITDTQYF.

This clonotype showed up just a few times. V gene TRBV11-2 combines with J gene TRBJ2-1, with TRBD2 matching over 12 bases. CDR3 length: 15 amino acids. CDR1 and CDR2 from the germline V gene are SGHAT and FQNNGV. V was clipped by 5 bases and J by 9 bases; unmatched bases: 8. The CDR3 loop is CASSPTSGSAIEQFF. The CDR3 DNA reads as TGTGCCAGCAGCCCGACTAGCGGGAGTGCCATTGAGCAGTTCTTC.

The chain is built from TRBV7-9 and TRBJ1-3; tentatively, D is TRBD1 (6 bases). This CDR3 comprises 15 residues. Germline CDR1 SEHNR, CDR2 FQNEAQ (reference sequence). V gave up 2 bases and J gave up 4 bases, with 12 bases separating them. CDR3 region: CASSLIQGPGNTIYF. The DNA for the CDR3 is TGTGCCAGCAGCTTAATACAGGGTCCAGGAAACACCATATATTTT.

This clonotype has a handful of counts. The genes are TRBV4-3 and TRBJ2-3; 10 nucleotides match TRBD2. The trim removed 0 bases at V and 1 base at J, leaving 13 bases unmatched. Germline V gives CDR1 LGHNA, CDR2 YSLEER. The CDR3 has 20 residues. CDR3 coding DNA: TGCGCCAGCAGCCAAGATCCTAGCGGGAGTATTAACTCCCGCACAGATACGCAGTATTTT. Its translation: CASSQDPSGSINSRTDTQYF.

This chain links TRBV20-1 with TRBJ2-5; 9 bases line up with TRBD2. Trimming took 5 bases from V and 4 from J; bases not matched to a gene: 14. Germline values: CDR1 DFQATT, CDR2 SNEGSKA (reference sequence). The CDR3 totals 16 residues. This CDR3 is CSALFSAGGVVETQYF. The CDR3 nucleotides read TGCAGTGCTCTATTTTCCGCGGGGGGGGTCGTAGAGACCCAGTACTTC.

This sequence joins TRBV5-6 and TRBJ2-5; a possible D gene is TRBD2 (7 bases). The V gene's germline CDR1 is SGHDT and CDR2 YYEEEE. Trimming cost V 1 base and J 3 bases, with 16 bases left between them. The CDR3 contains 16 residues. CDR3 sequence: CASSLPYRGGEETQYF. CDR3 bases: TGTGCCAGCAGCTTGCCCTATAGGGGGGGGGAAGAGACCCAGTACTTC.

This clonotype came up a few times. This sequence joins TRBV9 and TRBJ1-4, with D hard to call. CDR3 length: 15 residues. Trimming took off 0 bases at V and 8 bases at J, with 14 bases between the two ends. Germline V gene data show CDR1 as SGDLS and CDR2 as YYNGEE. The CDR3 nucleotides read TGTGCCAGCAGCGTAGGGCCGACCCCGAACGAAAAACTGTTTTTT. This codes for CASSVGPTPNEKLFF.

This clonotype was picked up one time. The V and J genes are TRBV20-1 and TRBJ2-3, with D perhaps TRBD1 or TRBD2 (5 bases each). This CDR3 has 13 amino acids. V lost 4 bases and J lost 1, with 9 bases in between. The germline CDR1 and CDR2 sequences are DFQATT and SNEGSKA (reference sequence). The DNA for the CDR3 is TGCAGTGCTAAGGGACCGGGCACAGATACGCAGTATTTT. It specifies CSAKGPGTDTQYF.

The chain has TRBV27 and TRBJ1-1; D uncertain. The CDR3 extends over 14 amino acids. Germline V gene sequence: CDR1 MNHEY, CDR2 SMNVEV (reference sequence). V was clipped by 5 bases and J by 1 base, with 11 bases between them. This CDR3 is CASSPGGPNTEAFF. The CDR3, as DNA: TGTGCCAGCAGTCCTGGCGGGCCGAACACTGAAGCTTTCTTT.

The chain couples TRBV7-9 to TRBJ1-6; D is uncertain. V was shortened by 3 bases and J by 1 base, with 10 bases between the two germline ends. The V gene's germline CDR1 is SEHNR and CDR2 FQNEAQ (reference sequence). The CDR3 runs to 16 residues. The CDR3 DNA reads TGTGCCAGCAGCTTGGAGGCCGTTTCCTATAATTCACCCCTCCACTTT. It yields the protein CASSLEAVSYNSPLHF.

This clonotype was recorded a few times. The chain couples TRBV7-2 to TRBJ1-1; perhaps TRBD1 as D (5 bases). The CDR3 is 15 residues long. The germline gives CDR1 SGHTA, CDR2 FQGNSA. Deletions cut 5 bases from V and 1 base from J, with 14 bases between. CDR3 sequence (DNA): TGTGCCAGCAGCCCACTGGGCCAGGGGAACACTGAAGCTTTCTTT. As protein: CASSPLGQGNTEAFF.

V usage is TRBV20-1 and J usage is TRBJ1-4; D is perhaps TRBD1 (6 bases). Trimming shortened V by 4 bases and J by 3 bases, and 15 bases separated the two germline ends. Germline CDR1 and CDR2: DFQATT and SNEGSKA (reference sequence). The CDR3 spans 15 residues. Here the CDR3 reads CSATPGGAANEKLFF. The CDR3 bases are TGCAGTGCTACTCCCGGGGGGGCGGCTAATGAAAAACTGTTTTTT.

The chain joins TRBV29-1 to TRBJ2-6, with D unclear. V lost 6 bases, J lost 0 bases, and 6 bases lay in between. The CDR3 runs 13 residues. In germline, CDR1 is SQVTM, CDR2 ANQGSEA. The CDR3 DNA reads as TGCAGCGTGCAGGACTCTGGGGCCAACGTCCTGACTTTC. Amino acid sequence: CSVQDSGANVLTF.

For this clonotype: A junction end diverges from the germline sequence, so it may reflect a read error. V usage is TRBV7-7 and J usage is TRBJ1-4; D not certain. From germline, CDR1 is SSHAT and CDR2 FNYEAQ (reference sequence). This CDR3 is 15 amino acids long. The CDR3 loop reads CASSLSRTANEKLFF. CDR3 in DNA: TGTGCTAGCAGCTTATCCAGGACGGCTAATGAAAAACTGTTTTTT.

The sample holds a few counts of this clonotype. The rearrangement links TRBV5-1 to TRBJ2-7; D might be TRBD2 (6 bases). The CDR3 is 14 residues long. The germline V gene encodes CDR1 SGHRS and CDR2 YFSETQ. V dropped 4 bases and J dropped 0 bases, with 11 bases sitting between them. The CDR3 bases are TGCGCCAGCAGCGTCGGGACTTCCTCCTACGAGCAGTACTTC. Translating it yields CASSVGTSSYEQYF.